Presented here are 25 T cell receptor beta chains from one specimen sequenced in a study of beta chain features in type 1 diabetes. General study results and limits: There was a moderate but significant shortening of TCRB CDR3s in all four CD4+ subsets of Type 1 diabetes patients.

Every isolated RNA sample was fully reverse transcribed, so sequencing captured expressed TCRB transcripts. The protocol was immunoSEQ multiplex PCR, while the TCRdb copy is restricted to in-frame clones and leaves out a portion. The sample consists of 300,000 or so clones, approximately 15% of them appearing once. For these TCRs, the target antigens are not known. Sequencing used naive CD4+ T cells from blood. These receptors were collected from a man aged 30-40 years with type 1 diabetes.

V gene TRBV9 combines with J gene TRBJ2-3; tentative D call: TRBD2 (5 bases). This CDR3 region has 15 residues. Trimming stripped 3 bases from V and 0 bases from J, with 11 bases between. The germline gives CDR1 SGDLS, CDR2 YYNGEE. CDR3 in amino acids: CASSARSGSTDTQYF. The CDR3 DNA follows: TGTGCCAGCAGCGCCCGTTCGGGGAGCACAGATACGCAGTATTTT.

This clone was seen more than once but under ten times. The chain combines TRBV11-2 with TRBJ2-1; 8 bases are shared with TRBD2. V shed 5 bases, J shed 0 bases, and the junction held 12 bases outside the gene matches. Germline-derived CDR1 and CDR2 are SGHAT and FQNNGV. The CDR3 has 18 amino acids. CDR3 nucleotide sequence: TGTGCCAGCAGCCGAATAAGGACGGGAGGGGGCTCCTACAATGAGCAGTTCTTC. This codes for CASSRIRTGGGSYNEQFF. The complete variable domain, with remaining parts taken from reference TRBV11-2 and TRBJ2-1, reads EAGVAQSPRYKIIEKRQSVAFWCNPISGHATLYWYQQILGQGPKLLIQFQNNGVVDDSQLPKDRFSAERLKGVDSTLKIQPAKLEDSAVYLCASSRIRTGGGSYNEQFFGPGTRLTVL.

The chain has TRBV7-3 and TRBJ2-3; D is perhaps TRBD2 (6 bases). The CDR3 has 17 amino acids. The V gene's germline CDR1 is SGHTA and CDR2 FQGTGA. Trimming removed 5 bases from V and 1 base from J, with 19 bases in between. Here the CDR3 DNA reads TGTGCCAGCAGCCGATTGGGTCGGGAGCCTCGCACAGATACGCAGTATTTT. Translating it yields CASSRLGREPRTDTQYF.

J is TRBJ2-3 and V is TRBV7-3; possible D gene TRBD1, 6 bases. Germline CDR1 and CDR2: SGHTA and FQGTGA. The CDR3 totals 14 residues. V shed 4 bases and J shed 4 bases, with 12 bases lying between them. This CDR3 reads CASSSQTGPDTQYF. The CDR3 nucleotides read TGTGCCAGCAGCTCACAGACAGGTCCAGATACGCAGTATTTT.

This chain joins TRBV9 and TRBJ1-5, with 8 bases matching TRBD1. Germline CDR1 reads SGDLS; CDR2 reads YYNGEE. The ends lost 4 bases at V and 2 bases at J; junction bases unmatched: 5. The CDR3 extends over 15 amino acids. As DNA, the CDR3 is TGTGCCAGCAGCCCAGGACAGGGAGGCAATCAGCCCCAGCATTTT. It is translated as CASSPGQGGNQPQHF. Complete variable domain (other parts from reference TRBV9 and TRBJ1-5): DSGVTQTPKHLITATGQRVTLRCSPRSGDLSVYWYQQSLDQGLQFLIQYYNGEERAKGNILERFSAQQFPDLHSELNLSSLELGDSALYFCASSPGQGGNQPQHFGDGTRLSIL.

This clone appeared a few times. This chain uses TRBV25-1 with TRBJ2-5, with 11 bases lining up with TRBD2. The CDR3 length is 16 residues. V shed 3 bases, J shed 4 bases, and the junction held 7 bases outside the gene matches. Germline CDR1 and CDR2: MGHDK and SYGVNS. CDR3 loop: CASSETSGDTRETQYF. The CDR3 nucleotides are TGTGCCAGCAGTGAGACTAGCGGGGATACTCGAGAGACCCAGTACTTC. The full variable domain, its missing parts supplied by reference TRBV25-1 and TRBJ2-5, is EADIYQTPRYLVIGTGKKITLECSQTMGHDKMYWYQQDPGMELHLIHYSYGVNSTEKGDLSSESTVSRIRTEHFPLTLESARPSHTSQYLCASSETSGDTRETQYFGPGTRLLVL.

This clone turned up a few times. The V and J genes are TRBV2 and TRBJ1-5, with 8 nucleotides matching TRBD1. Trimming at V came to 4 bases and at J to 5 bases, leaving 1 base not matched to a gene. The CDR3 spans 13 residues. Germline loops: CDR1 SNHLY, CDR2 FYNNEI. The CDR3 DNA sequence: TGTGCCAGCAGTGGACAGGGGTATCAGCCCCAGCATTTT. It encodes CASSGQGYQPQHF. Looking up the rest from reference TRBV2 and TRBJ1-5 gives the full variable domain: EPEVTQTPSHQVTQMGQEVILRCVPISNHLYFYWYRQILGQKVEFLVSFYNNEISEKSEIFDDQFSVERPDGSNFTLKIRSTKLEDSAMYFCASSGQGYQPQHFGDGTRLSIL.

V is TRBV11-2 and J is TRBJ2-1; D unresolved. The CDR3 consists of 13 residues. Germline V gives CDR1 SGHAT, CDR2 FQNNGV. Trimming pared 1 base from V and 6 bases from J, leaving 7 bases between. CDR3 bases: TGTGCCAGCAGCTTAGGAGGTAGCAATGAGCAGTTCTTC. This sequence encodes CASSLGGSNEQFF.

CDR3 bases: TGTGCCAGCAGCGTAGCTTATGGACTAGCTGGGGAGACCCAGTACTTC. This sequence encodes CASSVAYGLAGETQYF. This chain joins TRBV9 and TRBJ2-5, with TRBD2 matching over 8 bases. The V gene's germline CDR1 is SGDLS and CDR2 YYNGEE. The CDR3 has 16 amino acids. The V and J ends lost 0 bases and 5 bases, in that order; junction bases with no gene match: 9.

This clone was seen more than once but under ten times. The rearrangement uses TRBV11-1 and TRBJ1-1; 8 nucleotides align to TRBD1. The CDR3 sequence is 15 residues long. Per germline, CDR1 SGHAT and CDR2 FQDESV (reference sequence). The J segment lost 4 bases and the V segment lost 3 bases, leaving 7 bases of the junction unmatched. Written as DNA, the CDR3 is TGTGCCAGCAGCTTCAACAGGGGGTCGGGCACTGAAGCTTTCTTT. Protein: CASSFNRGSGTEAFF.

The sample holds a few counts of this clone. The chain employs TRBV15 and TRBJ2-1; D unresolved. Trimming shortened V by 1 base and J by 10 bases, and 14 bases separated the two germline ends. The CDR3 runs 14 residues. Germline V gene data show CDR1 as LNHNV and CDR2 as YYDKDF (reference sequence). This CDR3 reads CATSRVSSLNEQFF. The CDR3 nucleotides are TGTGCCACCAGCAGAGTATCGTCCCTAAACGAGCAGTTCTTC. The full variable domain, rest sourced from reference TRBV15 and TRBJ2-1, is DAMVIQNPRYQVTQFGKPVTLSCSQTLNHNVMYWYQQKSSQAPKLLFHYYDKDFNNEADTPDNFQSRRPNTSFCFLDIRSPGLGDTAMYLCATSRVSSLNEQFFGPGTRLTVL.

The V call is TRBV5-1, the J call TRBJ2-5; possible D gene TRBD2, 5 bases. Germline assignment: CDR1 SGHRS and CDR2 YFSETQ. V lost 0 bases and J lost 7, with 19 bases in between. The CDR3 contains 16 residues. The CDR3, as DNA: TGCGCCAGCAGCTTGGCTTCGGCCAGACTATCCGGGACCCAGTACTTC. Protein sequence: CASSLASARLSGTQYF.

The sample holds a few counts of this clone. V usage is TRBV15 and J usage is TRBJ2-7; TRBD2 matches at 10 bases. Germline loops: CDR1 LNHNV, CDR2 YYDKDF (reference sequence). The CDR3 is 16 residues long. J lost 3 bases, V lost 0 bases, and 5 bases had no gene match. The CDR3 DNA reads as TGTGCCACCAGCAGAGATAGAGGACTAGCGGTCTACGAGCAGTACTTC. It encodes CATSRDRGLAVYEQYF.

This chain connects TRBV28 to TRBJ2-6, with 8 positions matching TRBD1. CDR3 length: 16 residues. The V segment lost 5 bases and the J segment 4 bases; nucleotides outside the gene matches: 7. Germline loops: CDR1 MDHEN, CDR2 SYDVKM. The CDR3 bases are TGTGCCAGCAGTACGGGACAGGCGATCGGGGCCAACGTCCTGACTTTC. This sequence encodes CASSTGQAIGANVLTF.

J is TRBJ2-2 and V is TRBV7-9; D remains unclear. The CDR3 consists of 13 residues. V shed 1 base and J shed 7 bases, with 7 bases lying between them. Germline assignment: CDR1 SEHNR and CDR2 FQNEAQ (reference sequence). In DNA form, the CDR3 reads TGTGCCAGCAGCTTAGTTATAGACGGGGAGCTGTTTTTT. It encodes CASSLVIDGELFF.

The chain uses TRBV13 and TRBJ2-1, with 14 bases matching TRBD2. The CDR3 is 15 residues long. The trim removed 6 bases at V and 8 bases at J, leaving 6 bases unmatched. Germline CDR1 reads PRHDT; CDR2 reads FYEKMQ (reference sequence). The CDR3 reads CASSRGLAGVYEQFF. Written as DNA, the CDR3 is TGTGCCAGCAGTCGGGGACTAGCGGGAGTATATGAGCAGTTCTTC. Supplemented by reference TRBV13 and TRBJ2-1, the full variable domain reads AAGVIQSPRHLIKEKRETATLKCYPIPRHDTVYWYQQGPGQDPQFLISFYEKMQSDKGSIPDRFSAQQFSDYHSELNMSSLELGDSALYFCASSRGLAGVYEQFFGPGTRLTVL.

This chain joins TRBV9 and TRBJ2-5; TRBD1 matches 7 bases. V shed 2 bases, J shed 7 bases, and the junction held 8 bases outside the gene matches. The length of the CDR3 is 14 residues. Germline V gene sequence: CDR1 SGDLS, CDR2 YYNGEE. This CDR3 reads CASSVGQLEGTQYF. The CDR3 DNA reads TGTGCCAGCAGCGTGGGACAGCTTGAAGGGACCCAGTACTTC.

The sample holds a few counts of this clone. V is TRBV2 and J is TRBJ1-1, with D perhaps TRBD1 (5 bases). Germline CDR1 and CDR2: SNHLY and FYNNEI. This CDR3 region has 12 residues. V was clipped by 3 bases and J by 8 bases, with 10 bases between them. The CDR3 loop is CASSEDTVEAFF. The CDR3 DNA is TGTGCCAGCAGTGAGGACACGGTGGAAGCTTTCTTT.

This sequence joins TRBV11-2 and TRBJ2-7; TRBD2 matches 10 bases. Trimming took 4 bases from V and 3 from J; bases not matched to a gene: 3. Germline values: CDR1 SGHAT, CDR2 FQNNGV. This CDR3 spans 14 amino acids. The CDR3 nucleotides are TGTGCCAGCAGCTCAAGGACTAGCGGCTACGAGCAGTACTTC. As protein: CASSSRTSGYEQYF.

This clone turned up a few times. This chain joins TRBV28 and TRBJ2-1, with 11 bases matching TRBD2. Per germline, CDR1 MDHEN and CDR2 SYDVKM. The CDR3 contains 16 residues. V lost 6 bases and J lost 3; bases outside the gene matches: 7. CDR3 sequence: CASRRPGTSGYNEQFF. CDR3 nucleotides: TGTGCCAGCAGACGACCCGGGACTAGCGGCTACAATGAGCAGTTCTTC.

The V call is TRBV18, the J call TRBJ2-1, with D perhaps TRBD1 (6 bases). The CDR3 has 15 residues. The V end was cut by 4 bases, the J end by 0 bases, with 10 bases between. Germline-derived CDR1 and CDR2 are KGHSH and LQKENI. This CDR3 is CASSLLDSSYNEQFF. In DNA, the CDR3 is TGTGCCAGCTCACTCTTGGACAGCTCCTACAATGAGCAGTTCTTC.

This clone was counted between two and nine times. The chain joins TRBV5-1 to TRBJ2-5, with a weak D call TRBD1 (5 bases). The length of the CDR3 is 15 residues. Germline CDR1 reads SGHRS; CDR2 reads YFSETQ. V lost 0 bases and J 4 bases, leaving 13 bases between the germline ends. CDR3 DNA sequence: TGCGCCAGCAGCTTGGCGGCAACCCAGGGAGAGACCCAGTACTTC. Amino acid sequence: CASSLAATQGETQYF.

V is TRBV18 and J is TRBJ2-4; TRBD1 matches 8 bases. The CDR3 is 14 residues long. Germline V lookup: CDR1 KGHSH, CDR2 LQKENI. V lost 1 base, J lost 8 bases, and 4 bases stayed unmatched. The CDR3 bases are TGTGCCAGCTCACCACGGACAGGGTGGCACATTCAGTACTTC. Protein: CASSPRTGWHIQYF.

This clone was seen more than once but under ten times. The gene calls are TRBV7-9 and TRBJ2-6; D is ambiguous. This CDR3 has 15 residues. The V gene's germline CDR1 is SEHNR and CDR2 FQNEAQ (reference sequence). Trimming shortened V by 2 bases and J by 0 bases, and 5 bases separated the two germline ends. In nucleotides, the CDR3 is TGTGCCAGCAGCTTAACACACTCTGGGGCCAACGTCCTGACTTTC. Residues: CASSLTHSGANVLTF.

V usage is TRBV7-2 and J usage is TRBJ1-4; TRBD1 agrees at 8 bases. The CDR3 runs to 18 residues. Per the germline V gene, CDR1 is SGHTA and CDR2 is FQGNSA. V lost 5 bases and J lost 8; bases outside the gene matches: 19. The CDR3 here is CASSPLTPGTGTQEKLFF. The CDR3 DNA follows: TGTGCCAGCAGCCCTTTGACTCCTGGGACAGGAACTCAGGAAAAACTGTTTTTT.